This record covers a single T cell receptor beta chain. This record comes from a study of control samples from healthy donors and cancer patients. Generated by immunoSEQ multiplex PCR, the TCRdb table keeps only in-frame clones and is missing some. This sample has about 110,000 clones, with approximately 90% found just once. V trimming: 4 bases; J trimming: 9 bases; junction bases outside the gene matches: 10. Germline CDR1 and CDR2: MDHEN and SYDVKM. This CDR3 spans 15 amino acids. Sequenced: blood. This receptor was taken from a human donor in good health. The donor label of this sample is uncertain. This chain links TRBV28 with TRBJ2-1, with 9 bases aligning to TRBD1. Here the CDR3 reads CASSSTGGKASEQFF. CDR3 bases: TGTGCCAGCAGTTCTACAGGGGGCAAAGCGAGTGAGCAGTTCTTC.